This TCR beta chain was observed in a study of a mutant IDH1 vaccine in newly diagnosed glioma (dated by TCRdb to about 2021). Describing the broader study: Across visits V03 through V10, patients got a total of eight vaccinations, given in weeks 1, 3, 5, 7, 11, 15, 19 and 23. Vaccination started 4-6 weeks after radiotherapy alone, or was given together with temozolomide cycles in the groups whose treatment included chemotherapy. The approximately 29 treated patients were approximately 60% male and around 40% female, with a mean age of approximately 40 years. Prior to enrollment, patients had been given standard therapy consisting of radiotherapy alone, temozolomide alone, or radiochemotherapy with temozolomide, with the combination given to most patients. Six visits were used for peripheral blood collection: V03 (baseline), V05, V07, V10, V12 and V13. For exploratory analyses, about two dozen treated patients had longitudinal TCRB deep sequencing done wherever samples were available. The paper's findings and limits, for the study overall: Selection of PBMC samples for TCRB deep sequencing was based on availability. Pseudoprogression seemed to be unrelated to changes in the top peripheral T cell clonotypes found by TCRB sequencing. The authors noted that analyses of patient blood samples could not be reproduced because of sample limitations. Across multiple MHC alleles, vaccine-induced immune responses were seen in approximately 93% of patients.

This clone is a singleton in its sample. The antigen it recognizes is unknown. The sample holds no much larger clone one base away, and base qualities are not on file. The time point label on this specimen signifies: week 11, during vaccination. Each vaccine dose was 300 ug of a 20-mer mutant IDH1 peptide in Montanide, given subcutaneously with topical imiquimod. Newly diagnosed WHO grade 3 or 4 IDH1-mutant astrocytomas showing loss of nuclear ATRX were present in the donors. The samples were drawn from NOA16, a multicentre, single-arm, open-label phase I trial in Germany that tested a mutant IDH1 peptide vaccine in humans for the first time. Genomic DNA for TCRB sequencing was extracted from EDTA blood using the DNeasy Blood and Tissue Kit. Based on the germline V gene (reference sequence), the CDR1 and CDR2 sequences are LNHDA and SQIVND. From the cysteine up to the phenylalanine, the CDR3 has a length of 16 residues. Just CDR3 DNA is preserved here, 48 bases in frame from base 1. Between the V and J ends, shortened by 7 bases and 0 bases respectively, the junction contains 16 bases.

The method behind the library was the immunoSEQ multiplex PCR assay. Rearranged TCR beta chain sequences were amplified with the hsTCRB Kit following the manufacturer's protocol. TCRB libraries were sequenced on an Illumina MiSeq. In the source study's methods: The proprietary platform of the kit vendor was used for demultiplexing, trimming and gene mapping. Not all clones reach the TCRdb copy of this immuneACCESS table, which keeps in-frame sequences only. Checked studies attribute under half of the gap to unresolved V genes and leave the rest unexplained. V, J and clone size derive from that table, while D and trimming were established from the DNA sequence. This sample has some 64,000 clones in its table, and roughly 83% of those were observed once. 9% to 10% of the sample is taken by the ten largest.

Sequenced material: PBMCs, taken from a glioma patient whose treatment included an IDH1 peptide vaccine. Rearrangement joined TRBV19 to TRBJ1-5; the D gene cannot be resolved reliably. The sequence was obtained from a woman between 50 and 59 years old with glioma. CDR3 region: CASTDSGRFSNQPQHF. Read as DNA, the sequence is TGTGCCAGTACCGACTCCGGACGATTTAGCAATCAGCCCCAGCATTTT.